The sequence of this T cell receptor beta chain was determined in a study of tumor and adjacent non-tumor tissue in lung cancer. Study at large: Patients were aged about 30 to 80, 10 men and 4 to 6 women, stage I to III.

Details on this clonotype: Antigen unknown. At one end, the junction sequence differs from germline, possibly due to a read error.

No cell sorting was done before RNA was extracted from the tissue. Distant lung tissue was collected more than 3 cm away from the tumor edge. Findings and limits, study-wide: Compared with tumor, normal lung showed significantly lower TCR diversity.

TCRbeta libraries were built with three rounds of nested PCR, modified from ARM-PCR. TCRdb called the multiplex PCR reads again in MiXCR, with one record for every CDR3 protein. The profile shows 90,000 to 100,000 distinct CDR3 sequences, 75% to 85% of them singletons. The CDR3 has 13 amino acids. Sample: distant non-tumor lung tissue. The V call is TRBV12-3 or TRBV12-4, the J call TRBJ1-3; possibly TRBD1 for D (6 bases). The receptor was derived from a man in his 60s with small cell lung cancer. CDR3 coding DNA: TGTGTCAGCAGGGAACAGGGAAAGGTCACCATATATTTT. It is translated as CVSREQGKVTIYF.